Listed here are 14 T cell receptor beta chains from one sample, sequenced in a study of human CD4 T cells and Enterobacteriaceae. Sorting took every CD4+ cell except CD45RA+CCR7+CD95- naive cells, reaching over 95% purity. Profiling relied on immunoSEQ multiplex PCR, and the TCRdb table lists in-frame clones only, not all of them. The table shows 25,000 to 30,000 clones, with 80% to 90% occurring only once. The sequenced sample was memory CD4+ T cells from blood. The receptors here all came from a human donor in good health.

This clone has just one count. The chain employs TRBV30 and TRBJ2-5; no definite D call. CDR3 length equals 15 residues. Trimming removed 7 bases at V and 6 bases at J, with 24 bases between. Germline loops: CDR1 GTSNPN, CDR2 SVGIG (reference sequence). The chain's CDR3 is CAFLLYRTQPKTQYF. The CDR3 DNA follows: TGTGCCTTCCTCCTCTATCGGACCCAACCAAAGACCCAGTACTTC.

The chain couples TRBV2 to TRBJ2-3; TRBD2 might be the D (5 bases). V lost 8 bases, J lost 3 bases, and 12 bases lay in between. This CDR3 comprises 13 residues. The V gene's germline CDR1 is SNHLY and CDR2 FYNNEI. CDR3 in amino acids: CASQRTFTDTQYF. CDR3 bases: TGTGCCAGCCAGCGGACGTTTACAGATACGCAGTATTTT.

V is TRBV7-9 and J is TRBJ1-3; no definite D call. The germline gives CDR1 SEHNR, CDR2 FQNEAQ (reference sequence). Deletions cut 6 bases from V and 0 bases from J, with 15 bases between. The CDR3 is 16 residues long. The CDR3 DNA follows: TGTGCCAGCAGTCCCCGGGTGCGGAGCTCTGGAAACACCATATATTTT. Translating it yields CASSPRVRSSGNTIYF.

V is TRBV30 and J is TRBJ1-4; 8 bases align to TRBD1. V lost 2 bases and J lost 8; bases outside the gene matches: 7. Germline V gene data show CDR1 as GTSNPN and CDR2 as SVGIG (reference sequence). The CDR3 consists of 14 residues. The CDR3 sequence is CAWSPGQGPEKLFF. DNA of the CDR3: TGTGCCTGGAGTCCAGGACAGGGCCCCGAAAAACTGTTTTTT. Drawing the rest from reference TRBV30 and TRBJ1-4, the complete variable domain is SQTIHQWPATLVQPVGSPLSLECTVEGTSNPNLYWYRQAAGRGLQLLFYSVGIGQISSEVPQNLSASRPQDRQFILSSKKLLLSDSGFYLCAWSPGQGPEKLFFGSGTQLSVL.

The chain has TRBV6-1 and TRBJ1-2; unclear D gene. V lost 4 bases, J lost 3 bases, and 15 bases lay in between. CDR1 MNHNS and CDR2 SASEGT come from the germline V gene. The CDR3 runs to 15 residues. DNA for the CDR3: TGTGCCAGCAGTGCAAACAGAGCTGTTTACTATGGCTACACCTTC. As protein: CASSANRAVYYGYTF.

This clone was found once. The J gene is TRBJ2-1, the V gene TRBV5-1, with D possibly being TRBD1 or TRBD2 (5 bases each). Germline CDR1 reads SGHRS; CDR2 reads YFSETQ. V lost 4 bases and J 9 bases, leaving 14 bases between the germline ends. The CDR3 extends over 13 amino acids. CDR3 bases: TGCGCCAGCAGCAGGGACGGTTTTGGTGAGCAGTTCTTC. Its translation: CASSRDGFGEQFF. The entire variable domain, with the rest obtained from reference TRBV5-1 and TRBJ2-1, is as follows: KAGVTQTPRYLIKTRGQQVTLSCSPISGHRSVSWYQQTPGQGLQFLFEYFSETQRNKGNFPGRFSGRQFSNSRSEMNVSTLELGDSALYLCASSRDGFGEQFFGPGTRLTVL.

The chain combines TRBV28 with TRBJ1-2, with 10 bases matching TRBD1. Germline assignment: CDR1 MDHEN and CDR2 SYDVKM. V lost 5 bases and J lost 8; bases outside the gene matches: 8. This CDR3 spans 14 amino acids. Here the CDR3 reads CASSRRDRGAGYTF. CDR3 DNA sequence: TGTGCCAGCAGTCGGCGGGACAGGGGCGCGGGCTACACCTTC.

This clone was seen only a few times. The chain employs TRBV6-6 and TRBJ1-5, with D tentatively TRBD1 (5 bases). Trimming pared 0 bases from V and 1 base from J, leaving 7 bases between. CDR1 and CDR2 from the germline V gene are MNHNY and SVGAGI (reference sequence). This CDR3 contains 15 residues. The CDR3 region is CASSYSRVSNQPQHF. The DNA for the CDR3 is TGTGCCAGCAGTTACTCCAGGGTCAGCAATCAGCCCCAGCATTTT.

This chain links TRBV6-6 with TRBJ1-4; TRBD1 matches at 7 bases. The CDR3 consists of 13 residues. J was trimmed by 7 bases and V by 10 bases; bases with no gene match: 9. Germline CDR1 is MNHNY and CDR2 is SVGAGI (reference sequence). The CDR3 DNA reads as TGTGCCACCGGACAGGATCATGGTGAAAAACTGTTTTTT. Encoded protein: CATGQDHGEKLFF.

The chain joins TRBV29-1 to TRBJ2-5; weak D call: TRBD1 (6 bases). Germline V gene lookup returns CDR1 SQVTM and CDR2 ANQGSEA. CDR3 length: 12 amino acids. Trimming took off 6 bases at V and 5 bases at J, with 13 bases between the two ends. The CDR3 DNA is TGCAGCGTCTACCGGACAGTGGAGACCCAGTACTTC. Protein: CSVYRTVETQYF. The full variable domain, its missing parts supplied by reference TRBV29-1 and TRBJ2-5, is SAVISQKPSRDICQRGTSLTIQCQVDSQVTMMFWYRQQPGQSLTLIATANQGSEATYESGFVIDKFPISRPNLTFSTLTVSNMSPEDSSIYLCSVYRTVETQYFGPGTRLLVL.

This chain joins TRBV14 and TRBJ2-2; D is uncertain. Germline V gene data show CDR1 as SGHDN and CDR2 as FVKESK. Trimming shortened V by 5 bases and J by 4 bases, and 8 bases separated the two germline ends. This CDR3 has 13 amino acids. DNA of the CDR3: TGTGCCAGCAGCGGCTATACCACCGGGGAGCTGTTTTTT. Translating gives CASSGYTTGELFF. Variable domain in full (rest from reference TRBV14 and TRBJ2-2): EAGVTQFPSHSVIEKGQTVTLRCDPISGHDNLYWYRRVMGKEIKFLLHFVKESKQDESGMPNNRFLAERTGGTYSTLKVQPAELEDSGVYFCASSGYTTGELFFGEGSRLTVL.

V and J are TRBV10-3 and TRBJ2-7; 8 bases line up with TRBD1. V was clipped by 5 bases and J by 6 bases; unmatched bases: 3. The CDR3 totals 12 residues. Germline CDR1 reads ENHRY; CDR2 reads SYGVKD. As DNA, the CDR3 is TGTGCCATCAGTAGGACAGGGTCCGAGCAGTACTTC. This codes for CAISRTGSEQYF.

CDR3 sequence (DNA): TGCGCCAGCAGTGAGCGGGGGATACCAATCACAGATACGCAGTATTTT. It yields the protein CASSERGIPITDTQYF. The rearrangement links TRBV10-2 to TRBJ2-3, with D tentatively TRBD2 (6 bases). Trimming took 2 bases from V and 2 from J, leaving 14 bases between them. The germline CDR1 and CDR2 sequences are WSHSY and SAAADI. This CDR3 region has 16 residues.

Written as DNA, the CDR3 is TGTGCCAGCAGTTCCCGGGATAGCGGGAGGCGGAATGAGCAGTTCTTC. Protein sequence: CASSSRDSGRRNEQFF. The chain combines TRBV6-5 with TRBJ2-1; 10 bases are a match to TRBD2. V gave up 4 bases and J gave up 7 bases; unmatched junction bases: 10. Germline loops: CDR1 MNHEY, CDR2 SVGAGI. There are 16 residues in the CDR3.